One sample yielded the 9 T cell receptor beta chains listed below, sequenced in a study of T cells of healthy individuals. TCRdb processed the 5' RACE reads anew with MiXCR; each CDR3 protein has one entry. In the table there are tens of thousands of distinct CDR3 sequences, roughly 15% of which are singletons. Receptor source: a human donor in good health.

The DNA of the CDR3 is TGTGCCAGCACCCCATCGGGGAAGACAGATACGCAGTATTTT. The encoded protein is CASTPSGKTDTQYF. The chain is built from TRBV6-2 or TRBV6-3 and TRBJ2-3; TRBD2 is a possible D gene (5 bases). Between the trimmed V and J ends, which lost 7 bases and 3 bases, there was a span of 14 bases. The CDR3 loop spans 14 amino acids. The V gene's germline CDR1 is MNHEY and CDR2 SVGEGT.

This clonotype occurred once. This chain connects TRBV6-2 or TRBV6-3 to TRBJ2-7; 11 bases match TRBD2. This CDR3 contains 20 residues. V lost 9 bases to trimming and J lost 4 bases; unmatched junction nucleotides: 26. The germline gives CDR1 MNHEY, CDR2 SVGEGT. CDR3 nucleotide sequence: TGTGCCAGTACCGTAAACCGCCGGACTAGCGGGCAAAAAGGATCGTACGAGCAGTACTTC. Protein sequence: CASTVNRRTSGQKGSYEQYF.

This clonotype was detected ten times or more. V gene TRBV7-2 combines with J gene TRBJ1-6, with 9 bases that match TRBD1. Germline V gene data show CDR1 as SGHTA and CDR2 as FQGNSA. The CDR3 extends over 16 amino acids. V was clipped by 0 bases and J by 7 bases; unmatched bases: 4. For the CDR3, the DNA is TGTGCCAGCAGCTTAGCCAGTGGACAGGGGAATTCACCCCTCCACTTT. Translated: CASSLASGQGNSPLHF.

In its sample, this clonotype was seen many times. The rearrangement joins TRBV7-2 to TRBJ2-2; no clear D. Germline loops: CDR1 SGHTA, CDR2 FQGNSA. This CDR3 has 11 amino acids. The germline V and J ends were trimmed by 5 bases and 5 bases, with 3 bases remaining between them. This CDR3 reads CASSQTGELFF. Written as DNA, the CDR3 is TGTGCCAGCAGCCAGACCGGGGAGCTGTTTTTT.

This clonotype was found a few times. This chain connects TRBV11-1 to TRBJ1-3; D not certain. The V and J ends lost 5 bases and 1 base respectively, with 15 bases between them. Germline values: CDR1 SGHAT, CDR2 FQDESV (reference sequence). The length of the CDR3 is 16 residues. CDR3 sequence reads: CASSPKVWRSGNTIYF. CDR3 nucleotide sequence: TGTGCCAGCAGCCCAAAGGTTTGGAGATCTGGAAACACCATATATTTT. The variable domain in full, with the rest retrieved from reference TRBV11-1 and TRBJ1-3, is EAEVAQSPRYKITEKSQAVAFWCDPISGHATLYWYRQILGQGPELLVQFQDESVVDDSQLPKDRFSAERLKGVDSTLKIQPAELGDSAMYLCASSPKVWRSGNTIYFGEGSWLTVV.

This clonotype qualifies as medium-sized. This rearrangement joins TRBV6-5 to TRBJ2-3, with TRBD2 matching over 9 bases. Per germline, CDR1 MNHEY and CDR2 SVGAGI. The CDR3 length is 17 residues. The V and J ends lost 0 bases and 4 bases, in that order; junction bases with no gene match: 8. DNA for the CDR3: TGTGCCAGCAGTTACTCACTGGCGGGGGGGCCGCCAGATACGCAGTATTTT. Its translation: CASSYSLAGGPPDTQYF.

This clonotype was observed a handful of times. The chain employs TRBV30 and TRBJ2-2; D call uncertain. The CDR3 length is 14 residues. Trimming left V 0 bases short and J 1 base short, with 6 bases between. Germline CDR1 GTSNPN, CDR2 SVGIG (reference sequence). The chain's CDR3 is CAWSVHGNTGELFF. CDR3 nucleotides: TGTGCCTGGAGTGTACATGGGAACACCGGGGAGCTGTTTTTT.

This clonotype was seen only a few times. V usage is TRBV6-1 and J usage is TRBJ1-1; perhaps TRBD1 as D (6 bases). The CDR3 has 17 residues. Germline V lookup: CDR1 MNHNS, CDR2 SASEGT. The germline V and J ends were trimmed by 3 bases and 1 base, with 18 bases remaining between them. The CDR3 protein is CASSDYRQVTRNTEAFF. The CDR3 bases are TGTGCCAGCAGTGATTACCGACAGGTCACCCGGAACACTGAAGCTTTCTTT.

This clonotype was detected only a few times. Here the CDR3 reads CATSRGWSAQETQYF. Written as DNA, the CDR3 is TGTGCCACCAGCAGAGGGTGGTCAGCGCAAGAGACCCAGTACTTC. This chain links TRBV15 with TRBJ2-5; D is uncertain. V was cut by 1 base and J by 2 bases, with 11 bases left in between. Germline loops: CDR1 LNHNV, CDR2 YYDKDF (reference sequence). The CDR3 spans 15 residues.